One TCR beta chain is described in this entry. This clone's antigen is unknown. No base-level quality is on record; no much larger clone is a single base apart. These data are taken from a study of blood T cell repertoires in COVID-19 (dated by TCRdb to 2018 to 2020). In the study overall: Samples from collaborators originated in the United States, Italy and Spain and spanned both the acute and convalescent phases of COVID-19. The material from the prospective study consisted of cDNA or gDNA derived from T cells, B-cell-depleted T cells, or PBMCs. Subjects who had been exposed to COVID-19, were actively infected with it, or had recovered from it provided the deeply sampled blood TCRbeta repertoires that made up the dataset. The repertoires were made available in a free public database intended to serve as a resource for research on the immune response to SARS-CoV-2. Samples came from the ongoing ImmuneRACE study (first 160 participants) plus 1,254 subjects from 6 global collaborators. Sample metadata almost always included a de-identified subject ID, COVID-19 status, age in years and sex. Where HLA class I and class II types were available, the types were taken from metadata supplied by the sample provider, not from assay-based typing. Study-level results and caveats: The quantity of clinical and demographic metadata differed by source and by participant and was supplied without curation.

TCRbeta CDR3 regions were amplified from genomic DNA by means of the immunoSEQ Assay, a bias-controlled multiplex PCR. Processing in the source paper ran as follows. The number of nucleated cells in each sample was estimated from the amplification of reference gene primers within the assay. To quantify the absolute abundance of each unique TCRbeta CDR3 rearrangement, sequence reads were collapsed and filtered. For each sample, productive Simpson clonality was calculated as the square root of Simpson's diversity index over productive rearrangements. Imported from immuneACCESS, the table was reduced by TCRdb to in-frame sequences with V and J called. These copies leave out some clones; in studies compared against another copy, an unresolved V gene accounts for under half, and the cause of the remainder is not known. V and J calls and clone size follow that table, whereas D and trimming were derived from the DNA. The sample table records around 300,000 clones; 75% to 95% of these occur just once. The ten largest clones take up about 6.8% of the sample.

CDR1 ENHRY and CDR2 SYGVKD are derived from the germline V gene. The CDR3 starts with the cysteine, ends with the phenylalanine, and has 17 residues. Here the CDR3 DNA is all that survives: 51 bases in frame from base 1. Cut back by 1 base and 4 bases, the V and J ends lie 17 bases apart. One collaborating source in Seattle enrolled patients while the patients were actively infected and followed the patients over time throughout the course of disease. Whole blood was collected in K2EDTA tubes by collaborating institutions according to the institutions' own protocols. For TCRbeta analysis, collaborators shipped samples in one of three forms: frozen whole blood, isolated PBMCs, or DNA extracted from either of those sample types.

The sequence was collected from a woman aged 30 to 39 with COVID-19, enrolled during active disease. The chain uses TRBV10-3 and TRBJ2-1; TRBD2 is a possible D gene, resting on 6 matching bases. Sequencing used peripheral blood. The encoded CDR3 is CAISEFGRRARYNEQFF. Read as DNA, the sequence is TGTGCCATCAGTGAGTTTGGAAGGAGGGCGCGATACAATGAGCAGTTCTTC.